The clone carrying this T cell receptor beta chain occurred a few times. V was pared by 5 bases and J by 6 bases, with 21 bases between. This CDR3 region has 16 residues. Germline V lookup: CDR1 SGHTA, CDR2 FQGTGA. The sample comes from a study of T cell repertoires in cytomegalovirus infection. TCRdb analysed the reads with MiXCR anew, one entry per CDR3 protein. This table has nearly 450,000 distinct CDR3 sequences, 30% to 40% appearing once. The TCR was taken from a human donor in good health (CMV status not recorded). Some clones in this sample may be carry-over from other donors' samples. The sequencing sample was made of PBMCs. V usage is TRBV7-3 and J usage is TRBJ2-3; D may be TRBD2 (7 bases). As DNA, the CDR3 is TGTGCCAGCAGCCCGCGGCGAGGGGGGGCGGTGGATACGCAGTATTTT. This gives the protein CASSPRRGGAVDTQYF.